Sequencing of this T cell receptor beta chain was carried out in a study of shared clonotypes between healthy human individuals. Findings of the study overall: The authors sampled blood alone, and tissue repertoires likely differ. The authors expected sequencing depth to affect clonotype sharing among donors. Owing to a small donor count, the genetic and exposure-history diversity represented was limited.

The authors' processing: From ImmunoSEQ came sequences covering only the junction and carrying no quality scores, so filtering differed. The data were produced by immunoSEQ multiplex PCR, yet TCRdb's version contains in-frame clones alone and is incomplete. V, J and clone size are those of that table, while D and trimming were read from the DNA. Here the sample spans about 510,000 clones, 79% being singletons. To note about this clone: Its target is not known.

This TCR came from a woman between 35 and 50 years old in good health. Some clones in this sample may be carry-over from other donors' samples. The sequenced material came from PBMCs.

CDR3 region: CASSSSSGSREQYF. As DNA, the CDR3 is TGTGCCAGCAGCTCATCTAGCGGGAGCCGCGAGCAGTACTTC. The V call is TRBV4-2, the J call TRBJ2-7, with 10 nucleotides matching TRBD2. The CDR3 is 14 amino acids. Germline assignment: CDR1 LGHNA and CDR2 YNFKEQ. The junction had 7 bases not matched to a gene; V was cut back by 5 bases and J by 6 bases.